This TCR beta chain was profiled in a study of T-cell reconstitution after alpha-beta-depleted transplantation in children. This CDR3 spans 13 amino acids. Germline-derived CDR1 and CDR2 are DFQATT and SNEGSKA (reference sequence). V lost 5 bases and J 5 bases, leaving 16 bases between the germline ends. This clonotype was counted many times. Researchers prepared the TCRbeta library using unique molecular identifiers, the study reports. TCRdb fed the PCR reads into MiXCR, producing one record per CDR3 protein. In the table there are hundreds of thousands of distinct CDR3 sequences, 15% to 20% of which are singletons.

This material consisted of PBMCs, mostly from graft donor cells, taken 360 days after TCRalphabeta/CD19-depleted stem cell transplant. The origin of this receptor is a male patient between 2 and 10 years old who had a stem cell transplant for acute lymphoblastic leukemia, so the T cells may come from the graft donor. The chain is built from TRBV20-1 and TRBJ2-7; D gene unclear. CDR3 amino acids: CSALLNPDHEQYF. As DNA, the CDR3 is TGCAGTGCTCTTCTTAATCCCGACCACGAGCAGTACTTC.